The 4 T cell receptor beta chains given below trace back to one sample, sequenced in a study of cytomegalovirus exposure and HLA in healthy donors. PCR amplification relied on 60 Vbeta primers (plus 13 Jbeta primers). The method was immunoSEQ multiplex PCR; TCRdb's version includes in-frame clones alone and lacks a portion of them. The table includes around 180,000 clones, roughly nine tenths detected once. The sequencing sample was made of PBMCs. All receptors derive from a girl younger than two in good health and CMV-seronegative.

CDR3 nucleotide sequence: TGTGCCAGCAGCTTTGACTTGCGCTACGAGCAGTACTTC. Amino acids: CASSFDLRYEQYF. This chain links TRBV11-1 with TRBJ2-7, with D hard to call. Germline CDR1 SGHAT, CDR2 FQDESV (reference sequence). The CDR3 covers 13 residues. Trimming pared 3 bases from V and 3 bases from J, leaving 9 bases between.

The V gene is TRBV5-1, the J gene TRBJ2-6; the D is unclear. CDR3 length equals 15 residues. CDR1 is SGHRS and CDR2 is YFSETQ in the germline V gene. Deletions cut 4 bases from V and 0 bases from J, with 8 bases between. CDR3 residues: CASSTQSSGANVLTF. CDR3 sequence (DNA): TGCGCCAGCAGCACACAAAGCTCTGGGGCCAACGTCCTGACTTTC.

The CDR3 spells CASSVTSGSDEQYF. The DNA of the CDR3 is TGTGCCAGCAGCGTCACTAGCGGGAGCGACGAGCAGTACTTC. V gene TRBV9 combines with J gene TRBJ2-7; 11 nucleotides match TRBD2. After removal of 2 bases from V and 5 bases from J, the junction contained 3 bases not matched to a gene. In germline, CDR1 is SGDLS, CDR2 YYNGEE. The CDR3 covers 14 residues. Complete variable domain (other parts from reference TRBV9 and TRBJ2-7): DSGVTQTPKHLITATGQRVTLRCSPRSGDLSVYWYQQSLDQGLQFLIQYYNGEERAKGNILERFSAQQFPDLHSELNLSSLELGDSALYFCASSVTSGSDEQYFGPGTRLTVT.

The V gene is TRBV11-1, the J gene TRBJ2-7; TRBD2 might be the D (5 bases). CDR1 and CDR2 (germline): SGHAT, FQDESV (reference sequence). The CDR3 is 14 amino acids. V shed 1 base and J shed 5 bases, with 12 bases lying between them. CDR3 loop: CASSLDLGDHEQYF. In nucleotides, the CDR3 is TGTGCCAGCAGCTTAGATCTGGGAGACCACGAGCAGTACTTC.